This T cell receptor beta chain appears in the sequencing data of a study of T cell responses to AZD1222 COVID-19 vaccine. Only in-frame clones appear in the TCRdb table, and some are missing; sequencing was by immunoSEQ multiplex PCR. The sample gives 120,000 to 150,000 clones, 80% to 95% of which show up once; roughly 4% is in the top ten. Trimming removed 6 bases from V and 4 bases from J; junction bases left unmatched: 8. Germline loops: CDR1 SGHAT, CDR2 FQNNGV. The CDR3 totals 14 residues. This clone was counted only a few times. The TCR comes from an adult who received the AZD1222 COVID-19 vaccine. V usage is TRBV11-2 and J usage is TRBJ2-7; 8 bases align to TRBD1. Source: peripheral blood, taken 28 days after the second AZD1222 dose. CDR3 in DNA: TGTGCCAGCAGTTCCGACAGGGGCGGGTACGAGCAGTACTTC. Translated, it gives CASSSDRGGYEQYF.